Following are 24 T cell receptor beta chains from one sample sequenced in a study of blood T cell repertoires in COVID-19 (dated by TCRdb to the early 2020s). Library generation was performed with the immunoSEQ multiplex PCR assay. Here the immuneACCESS table is served through TCRdb, limited to in-frame sequences with V and J called. Missing clones are a known gap in these copies; in checked studies unresolved V genes cover under half, and the rest lacks a known reason. The sample yields about 240,000 clones; more than 85% were counted once. Under 9% of the sample rests with the top ten. The sequenced sample consisted of peripheral blood. The receptors stem from a woman in her 70s with active or convalescent COVID-19.

The chain recombines TRBV10-2 with TRBJ2-1; 14 bases map to TRBD2. Trimming took 6 bases from V and 5 from J; bases not matched to a gene: 3. The CDR3 extends over 15 amino acids. Germline V CDR1 and CDR2: WSHSY, SAAADI. The chain's CDR3 is CASRTSGGENNEQFF. CDR3 in DNA: TGCGCCAGCAGGACTAGCGGGGGGGAAAACAATGAGCAGTTCTTC.

The rearrangement joins TRBV3-1 (or the pseudogene TRBV3-2) to TRBJ2-3, with D maybe TRBD2 (6 bases). Germline V CDR1 and CDR2: LGHDT, YNNKEL (reference sequence). The CDR3 has 15 residues. The V and J ends lost 6 bases and 3 bases respectively, with 16 bases between them. CDR3 residues: CASSLRRRGTDTQYF. In nucleotides, the CDR3 is TGTGCCAGCAGTTTACGACGGAGGGGAACAGATACGCAGTATTTT.

This sequence joins TRBV21-1 and TRBJ1-2; TRBD1 is taken as the D call from the table, unchecked against the DNA. TRBV21-1 is assigned pseudogene status. The CDR3 is made up of 13 amino acids. CDR3 coding DNA: TGTGCCAACCTTACAGGGGTGGATGGTGGCTACACCTTC. Its translation is CANLTGVDGGYTF.

This clone was detected only a few times. This chain connects TRBV4-3 to TRBJ1-2; 9 bases fit TRBD1. The germline V gene encodes CDR1 LGHNA and CDR2 YSLEER. The CDR3 contains 15 residues. Trimming took 1 base from V and 3 from J; bases not matched to a gene: 3. This CDR3 reads CASSQGDRAYYGYTF. Here the CDR3 DNA reads TGCGCCAGCAGCCAAGGGGACAGGGCCTACTATGGCTACACCTTC.

This chain joins TRBV6-5 and TRBJ1-3, with D tentatively TRBD1 (5 bases). Germline CDR1 MNHEY, CDR2 SVGAGI. The CDR3 sequence is 15 residues long. V gave up 2 bases and J gave up 3 bases, with 11 bases separating them. The CDR3 reads CASSYRGSYGNTIYF. For the CDR3, the DNA is TGTGCCAGCAGTTACAGGGGTTCTTATGGAAACACCATATATTTT.

The chain links TRBV6-6 to TRBJ2-3; the match to TRBD2 covers 10 bases. The length of the CDR3 is 15 residues. The germline V gene has CDR1 MNHNY and CDR2 SVGAGI (reference sequence). Trimming took 0 bases from V and 6 from J; bases not matched to a gene: 3. In DNA form, the CDR3 reads TGTGCCAGCAGTTACTCGGCACTAGCGGGGGATACGCAGTATTTT. This gives the protein CASSYSALAGDTQYF.

The chain uses TRBV6-5 and TRBJ1-4; TRBD1 matches 9 bases. Germline trimming cut 5 bases from V and 7 bases from J; bases unmatched to any gene: 8. The CDR3 has 15 residues. Germline CDR1 reads MNHEY; CDR2 reads SVGAGI. The CDR3 loop reads CASSPTGGASEKLFF. CDR3 nucleotide sequence: TGTGCCAGCAGTCCCACAGGGGGCGCAAGTGAAAAACTGTTTTTT.

The chain couples TRBV19 to TRBJ1-5, with TRBD1 matching over 8 bases. Germline V gives CDR1 LNHDA, CDR2 SQIVND (reference sequence). The V and J ends lost 3 bases and 7 bases, in that order; junction bases with no gene match: 5. The CDR3 consists of 14 residues. CDR3 nucleotides: TGTGCCAGTAGTATTTCAGGGGGCAGGCAGCCCCAGCATTTT. It translates to CASSISGGRQPQHF.

This chain links TRBV4-1 with TRBJ2-1, with a possible D match to TRBD1 (5 bases). From germline, CDR1 is MGHRA and CDR2 YSYEKL. Deletions cut 2 bases from V and 6 bases from J, with 8 bases between. CDR3 length: 13 residues. The CDR3 sequence is CASSQRTGNEQFF. CDR3 in DNA: TGCGCCAGCAGCCAAAGAACAGGCAATGAGCAGTTCTTC.

The rearrangement joins TRBV28 to TRBJ1-3; 7 bases align to TRBD1. With 1 base clipped from V and 5 bases from J, the junction kept 5 bases outside the gene matches. CDR1 is MDHEN and CDR2 is SYDVKM in the germline V gene. The CDR3 contains 15 residues. CDR3 DNA: TGTGCCAGCAGTTTATACAGGGGACTTAGAAACACCATATATTTT. The encoded protein is CASSLYRGLRNTIYF.

The V and J genes are TRBV5-8 and TRBJ1-5; D is ambiguous. The CDR3 totals 16 residues. The V gene's germline CDR1 is SGHTS and CDR2 YDEGEE. V was shortened by 0 bases and J by 2 bases, with 12 bases between the two germline ends. Here the CDR3 reads CASSLASFTGNQPQHF. For the CDR3, the DNA is TGTGCCAGCAGCTTGGCCTCCTTTACGGGCAATCAGCCCCAGCATTTT.

This clone appeared a few times. This chain uses TRBV2 with TRBJ1-2; TRBD1 is a possible D gene (5 bases). This CDR3 is built from 15 residues. Germline CDR1 and CDR2: SNHLY and FYNNEI. The V end lost 1 base, the J end lost 1 base, and 10 bases lay between the germline ends. DNA for the CDR3: TGTGCCAGCAGTGAAGTTAAGGGGCTTAACTATGGCTACACCTTC. Translated, it gives CASSEVKGLNYGYTF.

This clone showed up just a few times. The chain has TRBV6-2 or TRBV6-3 and TRBJ2-1; D unclear. CDR1 and CDR2 from the germline V gene are MNHEY and SVGEGT. With 5 bases removed from V and 7 bases from J, the gap between germline ends came to 9 bases. The CDR3 consists of 12 residues. The CDR3 DNA follows: TGTGCCAGCAGTCTCTCGTATAATGAGCAGTTCTTC. This translates into CASSLSYNEQFF.

The chain recombines TRBV6-1 with TRBJ1-2; the match to TRBD1 covers 7 bases. Germline assignment: CDR1 MNHNS and CDR2 SASEGT. V was pared by 3 bases and J by 6 bases, with 10 bases of the junction left unmatched. The CDR3 spans 15 residues. The DNA of the CDR3 is TGTGCCAGCAGTGATTTCAGGGACAGACCGCATGGCTACACCTTC. Protein sequence: CASSDFRDRPHGYTF.

The chain combines TRBV4-1 with TRBJ1-2, with 12 bases lining up with TRBD1. The V segment lost 1 base and the J segment 8 bases; nucleotides outside the gene matches: 8. Germline lookup yields CDR1 MGHRA and CDR2 YSYEKL. There are 16 residues in the CDR3. CDR3 sequence reads: CASSQAGGQGALGYTF. CDR3 coding DNA: TGCGCCAGCAGCCAAGCCGGGGGACAGGGGGCATTGGGCTACACCTTC.

The chain employs TRBV6-5 and TRBJ2-5; D is possibly TRBD2 (6 bases). V was pared by 8 bases and J by 4 bases, with 8 bases between. This CDR3 is built from 11 residues. Germline V gene data show CDR1 as MNHEY and CDR2 as SVGAGI. CDR3 loop: CASSGRETQYF. The CDR3 region has the DNA TGTGCCAGCTCCGGGAGAGAGACCCAGTACTTC.

The J gene is TRBJ1-1, the V gene TRBV7-2; TRBD1 might be the D (6 bases). Germline CDR1 reads SGHTA; CDR2 reads FQGNSA. CDR3 length equals 13 residues. V was clipped by 6 bases and J by 3 bases, with 11 bases between them. CDR3 in DNA: TGTGCCAGCAGAATACAGGGAGACACTGAAGCTTTCTTT. This codes for CASRIQGDTEAFF.

The chain has TRBV6-5 and TRBJ1-2; tentatively, D is TRBD1 (6 bases). The germline gives CDR1 MNHEY, CDR2 SVGAGI. The CDR3 has 15 amino acids. The V gene lost 0 bases and the J gene lost 5 bases, with 13 bases spanning the gap. Here the CDR3 reads CASSYSRDTVYGYTF. DNA of the CDR3: TGTGCCAGCAGTTACTCAAGGGACACGGTATATGGCTACACCTTC.

The genes are TRBV12-3 or TRBV12-4 and TRBJ2-1; D remains ambiguous. The V end was cut by 5 bases, the J end by 5 bases, with 4 bases between. The CDR3 spans 11 residues. In nucleotides, the CDR3 is TGTGCCAGCAGTGGCCACAATGAGCAGTTCTTC. This translates into CASSGHNEQFF.

J is TRBJ2-5 and V is TRBV6-5; perhaps TRBD2 as D (6 bases). V lost 6 bases to trimming and J lost 1 base, with 15 bases between them. The V gene's germline CDR1 is MNHEY and CDR2 SVGAGI. The CDR3 is 15 amino acids. CDR3 nucleotides: TGTGCCAGCAGGGGACTTCAAGGAGGCCAAGAGACCCAGTACTTC. Translation gives CASRGLQGGQETQYF.

V usage is TRBV7-8 and J usage is TRBJ1-5; D is unclear. This CDR3 comprises 13 residues. Per germline, CDR1 SGHVS and CDR2 FQNEAQ. V was shortened by 5 bases and J by 4 bases, with 9 bases between the two germline ends. The CDR3 DNA reads TGTGCCAGCAGCCACCGGGGAAATCAGCCCCAGCATTTT. It specifies CASSHRGNQPQHF.

The chain combines TRBV9 with TRBJ2-2, with TRBD2 matching over 9 bases. The CDR3 consists of 16 residues. Trimming cost V 5 bases and J 2 bases; bases outside gene matches: 7. Looked up from germline, CDR1 is SGDLS and CDR2 is YYNGEE. CDR3 DNA: TGTGCCAGCAGTTTTAGCGGGGGCCCCAACACCGGGGAGCTGTTTTTT. Translation: CASSFSGGPNTGELFF.

CDR3 sequence reads: CASSPNQGNYGYTF. The CDR3 DNA follows: TGTGCCAGCTCACCCAACCAGGGGAACTATGGCTACACCTTC. V and J are TRBV18 and TRBJ1-2, with TRBD1 as a possible D gene (6 bases). Germline loops: CDR1 KGHSH, CDR2 LQKENI. CDR3 length equals 14 residues. Trimming removed 3 bases at V and 2 bases at J, with 10 bases between. Based on the CDR3 plus reference TRBV18 and TRBJ1-2, the full variable domain is NAGVMQNPRHLVRRRGQEARLRCSPMKGHSHVYWYRQLPEEGLKFMVYLQKENIIDESGMPKERFSAEFPKEGPSILRIQQVVRGDSAAYFCASSPNQGNYGYTFGSGTRLTVV.

This chain links TRBV29-1 with TRBJ1-2; D uncertain. Trimming took off 4 bases at V and 2 bases at J, with 8 bases between the two ends. This CDR3 spans 12 amino acids. Looked up from germline, CDR1 is SQVTM and CDR2 is ANQGSEA. DNA for the CDR3: TGCAGCGTTGTGGTTGAGAACTATGGCTACACCTTC. It encodes CSVVVENYGYTF.